The 19 T cell receptor beta chains in this list originate from one sample, sequenced in a study of vaccination effects on CD4 cells after COVID-19. The table came from immunoSEQ multiplex PCR; TCRdb's copy has only in-frame clones and leaves some out. The table has approximately 28,000 clones, around 78% seen once. These receptors lack a known antigen. After expansion with viral peptide pools in the ViraFEST assay, antigen-specific CD4+ T cells were sequenced. Isolating CD4+ T cells followed more than 9 days of culture. This person caught SARS-CoV-2 sometime from March to December 2020, and PCR testing confirmed the infection. The sample in question was CD4+ T cells from PBMCs cultured with HCoV-NL63 spike peptides, obtained before COVID-19 vaccination. The receptors originated from a human donor who had a prior SARS-CoV-2 infection.

This clone was counted a single time. This chain joins TRBV7-3 and TRBJ1-6, with no clear D. CDR3 length: 22 residues. V was clipped by 5 bases and J by 7 bases, with 36 bases between them. Germline loops: CDR1 SGHTA, CDR2 FQGTGA. CDR3 DNA: TGTGCCAGCAGCACTACCCCCGCGGTGGTAGGGTTGGTTATAGTCCGGAATTCACCCCTCCACTTT. Translation gives CASSTTPAVVGLVIVRNSPLHF.

The chain links TRBV5-1 to TRBJ2-5; 9 bases map to TRBD1. This CDR3 comprises 14 residues. V dropped 6 bases and J dropped 4; count of bases not matched to a gene: 7. Germline CDR1 SGHRS, CDR2 YFSETQ. The CDR3 here is CASKPTGGGETQYF. CDR3 in DNA: TGCGCCAGCAAACCAACAGGGGGCGGAGAGACCCAGTACTTC.

The chain employs TRBV4-3 and TRBJ2-3; D may be TRBD2 (6 bases). Germline V lookup: CDR1 LGHNA, CDR2 YSLEER. CDR3 length: 15 amino acids. V shed 0 bases and J shed 7 bases, with 14 bases lying between them. The CDR3, as DNA: TGCGCCAGCAGCCAAGATCCGGATAGCGGTAATACGCAGTATTTT. Translating gives CASSQDPDSGNTQYF.

The table lists this clone with a few counts. The chain uses TRBV4-1 and TRBJ2-3; 7 bases agree with TRBD1. This CDR3 spans 15 amino acids. Looked up from germline, CDR1 is MGHRA and CDR2 is YSYEKL. V shed 4 bases and J 3 bases; nucleotides not matched to a gene: 7. The CDR3 DNA is TGCGCCAGCAGCCGCAGACAGGGTTGGACAGATACGCAGTATTTT. Translating it yields CASSRRQGWTDTQYF.

V usage is TRBV5-4 and J usage is TRBJ1-4, with 7 bases aligning to TRBD1. Trimming cost V 3 bases and J 4 bases; bases outside gene matches: 3. Germline V gives CDR1 SGHNT, CDR2 YYREEE (reference sequence). The CDR3 spans 14 residues. In DNA form, the CDR3 reads TGTGCCAGCAGCTCCGGGACAGATAATGAAAAACTGTTTTTT. Protein product: CASSSGTDNEKLFF.

This clone has a single count. The V call is TRBV5-1, the J call TRBJ2-1; 8 bases line up with TRBD2. With 0 bases clipped from V and 3 bases from J, the junction kept 2 bases outside the gene matches. The CDR3 totals 15 residues. Germline lookup yields CDR1 SGHRS and CDR2 YFSETQ. The CDR3 bases are TGCGCCAGCAGCTTGGCGACTAGCGTCTACAATGAGCAGTTCTTC. Translating gives CASSLATSVYNEQFF.

The chain recombines TRBV3-1 (or the pseudogene TRBV3-2) with TRBJ1-4; 10 nucleotides align to TRBD1. The CDR3 loop spans 15 amino acids. After removal of 5 bases from V and 6 bases from J, the junction contained 6 bases not matched to a gene. CDR1 LGHDT and CDR2 YNNKEL come from the germline V gene (reference sequence). The CDR3 bases are TGTGCCAGCAGCTTGACAGGGGGCAATTATGAAAAACTGTTTTTT. It yields the protein CASSLTGGNYEKLFF.

The chain employs TRBV3-1 (or the pseudogene TRBV3-2) and TRBJ2-5; TRBD2 agrees at 9 bases. V shed 0 bases, J shed 2 bases, and the junction held 7 bases outside the gene matches. The germline V gene has CDR1 LGHDT and CDR2 YNNKEL (reference sequence). This CDR3 is built from 17 residues. The DNA for the CDR3 is TGTGCCAGCAGCCAAGAAGGAGGGCGGGGGGGTCAAGAGACCCAGTACTTC. Protein: CASSQEGGRGGQETQYF.

This rearrangement joins TRBV10-3 to TRBJ1-5; 7 bases agree with TRBD1. The germline CDR1 and CDR2 sequences are ENHRY and SYGVKD. The CDR3 length is 13 residues. With 11 bases clipped from V and 0 bases from J, the junction kept 4 bases outside the gene matches. The CDR3 reads CAVGTDSNQPQHF. The CDR3 DNA sequence: TGTGCCGTCGGGACAGATAGCAATCAGCCCCAGCATTTT.

This clone was seen more than once but under ten times. The chain combines TRBV4-1 with TRBJ2-3; no clear D. Trimming left V 1 base short and J 2 bases short, with 13 bases between. The CDR3 covers 16 residues. Germline V gene lookup returns CDR1 MGHRA and CDR2 YSYEKL. The CDR3 DNA sequence: TGCGCCAGCAGCCAAGTCGACCTGGTTGTCACAGATACGCAGTATTTT. Translating gives CASSQVDLVVTDTQYF.

The chain links TRBV7-3 to TRBJ2-2, with TRBD1 matching 7 bases. The junction had 5 bases not matched to a gene; V was cut back by 5 bases and J by 2 bases. CDR1 and CDR2 from the germline V gene are SGHTA and FQGTGA. The CDR3 is 15 residues long. The CDR3 here is CASSPTGANTGELFF. The CDR3 coding sequence is TGTGCCAGCAGCCCCACAGGGGCAAACACCGGGGAGCTGTTTTTT.

The rearrangement links TRBV7-9 to TRBJ1-4; no clear D gene. V lost 1 base to trimming and J lost 8 bases, with 5 bases between them. The germline V gene encodes CDR1 SEHNR and CDR2 FQNEAQ (reference sequence). CDR3 length: 12 residues. The CDR3 DNA sequence: TGTGCCAGCAGCTTAGAAGGGGAAAAACTGTTTTTT. As protein: CASSLEGEKLFF.

The chain couples TRBV6-5 to TRBJ2-7; 7 bases align to TRBD2. This CDR3 is built from 13 residues. Germline V gene data show CDR1 as MNHEY and CDR2 as SVGAGI. J lost 6 bases, V lost 2 bases, and 4 bases had no gene match. The CDR3 protein is CASSYPSGTEQYF. CDR3 coding DNA: TGTGCCAGCAGTTACCCAAGCGGGACCGAGCAGTACTTC.

The V and J genes are TRBV2 and TRBJ1-5; no clear D. V was clipped by 3 bases and J by 7 bases, with 10 bases between them. This CDR3 comprises 13 residues. Germline loops: CDR1 SNHLY, CDR2 FYNNEI. As DNA, the CDR3 is TGTGCCAGCAGTGAGGACTTCAGACAGCCCCAGCATTTT. The encoded protein is CASSEDFRQPQHF. Using reference TRBV2 and TRBJ1-5 for the parts outside the CDR3, the full variable domain is EPEVTQTPSHQVTQMGQEVILRCVPISNHLYFYWYRQILGQKVEFLVSFYNNEISEKSEIFDDQFSVERPDGSNFTLKIRSTKLEDSAMYFCASSEDFRQPQHFGDGTRLSIL.

This chain joins TRBV5-1 and TRBJ2-1; a possible D gene is TRBD2 (6 bases). V lost 0 bases, J lost 4 bases, and 17 bases lay in between. The CDR3 consists of 17 residues. Germline CDR1 and CDR2: SGHRS and YFSETQ. CDR3 residues: CASSLESGEKGYNEQFF. The CDR3, as DNA: TGCGCCAGCAGCTTGGAATCGGGGGAGAAAGGTTACAATGAGCAGTTCTTC.

Points on this clone: Its ends do not fully match the called genes, so a read error is possible. In nucleotides, the CDR3 is TGTGCCAGCAGCTTAATGGGACAGGCCTACGATGAGCAGTTCTTC. Its translation is CASSLMGQAYDEQFF. The chain recombines TRBV7-2 with TRBJ2-1; TRBD1 matches 8 bases. The CDR3 covers 15 residues. CDR1 is SGHTA and CDR2 is FQGNSA in the germline V gene.

Points on this clone: Other nucleotide sequences from this sample produce the same CDR3. The chain links TRBV5-1 to TRBJ1-2, with 10 bases matching TRBD1. CDR1 is SGHRS, CDR2 YFSETQ, per germline. The CDR3 is 14 residues long. J lost 4 bases, V lost 3 bases, and 3 bases had no gene match. CDR3 bases: TGCGCCAGCAGCTCTGGACAGGGGGGCTATGGCTACACCTTC. This gives the protein CASSSGQGGYGYTF.

V is TRBV6-2 or TRBV6-3 and J is TRBJ2-3; D call uncertain. The CDR3 sequence is 15 residues long. The V end lost 6 bases, the J end lost 5 bases, and 18 bases lay between the germline ends. CDR1 and CDR2 (germline): MNHEY, SVGEGT. The CDR3 reads CASSHPRAGVDTQYF. As DNA, the CDR3 is TGTGCCAGCAGCCATCCTAGGGCCGGCGTAGATACGCAGTATTTT.

The chain links TRBV6-5 to TRBJ2-7, with D perhaps matching TRBD1 (6 bases). The CDR3 spans 13 residues. V was shortened by 5 bases and J by 2 bases, with 10 bases between the two germline ends. CDR1 MNHEY and CDR2 SVGAGI come from the germline V gene. Here the CDR3 DNA reads TGTGCCAGCAGTCGGGACACGGCCTACGAGCAGTACTTC. It translates to CASSRDTAYEQYF.